A single sample is the source of the 12 T cell receptor beta chains below, sequenced in a study of T-cell memory formation after mild COVID-19. TCRdb reprocessed the 5' RACE reads with MiXCR, giving one entry per CDR3 protein. In the table there are 500,000 to 600,000 distinct CDR3 sequences, roughly 17% of which are singletons. Sequenced material: PBMCs or a T cell subset sorted from them (not recorded which). Receptors originate from an adult woman who had mild COVID-19 (a few samples of this study predate the infection). Cell type and time point are not known.

On this clonotype itself: A read error may produce the germline difference seen at one junction end. The rearrangement uses TRBV29-1 and TRBJ2-7; no clear D gene. Per germline, CDR1 SQVTM and CDR2 ANQGSEA. The CDR3 is 11 amino acids. CDR3 sequence: CSGELGSEQYF. DNA for the CDR3: TGCAGCGGTGAACTGGGAAGCGAGCAGTACTTC.

The chain links TRBV2 to TRBJ2-7; D is possibly TRBD2 (6 bases). CDR1 and CDR2 (germline): SNHLY, FYNNEI. Trimming removed 2 bases from V and 6 bases from J, with 17 bases in between. This CDR3 comprises 15 residues. CDR3 sequence (DNA): TGTGCCAGCAGTGAAATAGGGACCCTCGGGGGCGAGCAGTACTTC. Translated, it gives CASSEIGTLGGEQYF. Full variable domain (outside the CDR3, taken from reference TRBV2 and TRBJ2-7): EPEVTQTPSHQVTQMGQEVILRCVPISNHLYFYWYRQILGQKVEFLVSFYNNEISEKSEIFDDQFSVERPDGSNFTLKIRSTKLEDSAMYFCASSEIGTLGGEQYFGPGTRLTVT.

With respect to this clonotype: One base away lies a much larger clone, so this may be a sequencing read error. V gene TRBV12-3 or TRBV12-4 combines with J gene TRBJ1-2; D unclear. CDR3 length equals 13 residues. The CDR3 DNA follows: TGTGACAGCAGTTTCCAGGAGACCTATGGCTACACCTTC. Amino acids: CDSSFQETYGYTF.

V is TRBV12-3 or TRBV12-4 and J is TRBJ2-7, with D possibly matching TRBD1 (5 bases). CDR3 length: 14 amino acids. Trimming removed 3 bases at V and 0 bases at J, with 9 bases between. The CDR3: CASSLWGLSYEQYF. CDR3 DNA: TGTGCCAGCAGTTTGTGGGGCCTCTCCTACGAGCAGTACTTC.

The chain carries TRBV7-9 and TRBJ1-2; D not resolved. With 3 bases removed from V and 2 bases from J, the gap between germline ends came to 4 bases. The CDR3 consists of 12 residues. Germline assignment: CDR1 SEHNR and CDR2 FQNEAQ (reference sequence). The CDR3 region has the DNA TGTGCCAGCAGCTTGCAGAACTATGGCTACACCTTC. As protein: CASSLQNYGYTF.

There are a few counts of this clonotype. This chain links TRBV10-2 with TRBJ1-1; 7 bases are a match to TRBD1. Germline V gene sequence: CDR1 WSHSY, CDR2 SAAADI. J gave up 4 bases and V 2 bases, and 10 bases lay outside the gene matches. The CDR3 is made up of 16 amino acids. CDR3 residues: CASSETANRGSTEAFF. The CDR3 nucleotides read TGCGCCAGCAGTGAGACGGCGAACAGGGGTAGCACTGAAGCTTTCTTT.

The genes are TRBV29-1 and TRBJ1-2; 7 bases map to TRBD1. The CDR3 sequence is 12 residues long. CDR1 and CDR2 (germline): SQVTM, ANQGSEA. The trim removed 1 base at V and 6 bases at J, leaving 2 bases unmatched. CDR3 in DNA: TGCAGCGTTGAAGGACAGGGTAATGGCTACACCTTC. Residues: CSVEGQGNGYTF.

Many counts were recorded for this clonotype. The chain combines TRBV5-1 with TRBJ2-1; perhaps TRBD1 as D (5 bases). Germline loops: CDR1 SGHRS, CDR2 YFSETQ. This CDR3 contains 14 residues. Trimming left V 7 bases short and J 5 bases short, with 16 bases between. The CDR3 is CASPLWGIHNEQFF. CDR3 bases: TGCGCCAGCCCCTTGTGGGGCATTCACAATGAGCAGTTCTTC. The full variable domain, completed using reference TRBV5-1 and TRBJ2-1, is KAGVTQTPRYLIKTRGQQVTLSCSPISGHRSVSWYQQTPGQGLQFLFEYFSETQRNKGNFPGRFSGRQFSNSRSEMNVSTLELGDSALYLCASPLWGIHNEQFFGPGTRLTVL.

The chain employs TRBV20-1 and TRBJ1-1, with D unresolved. V was clipped by 0 bases and J by 1 base, with 12 bases between them. This CDR3 region has 15 residues. Germline V CDR1 and CDR2: DFQATT, SNEGSKA (reference sequence). The CDR3 sequence is CSARDQRRSNTEAFF. The CDR3 bases are TGCAGTGCTAGAGATCAGCGCAGATCGAACACTGAAGCTTTCTTT.

The chain has TRBV7-2 and TRBJ1-6, with TRBD1 matching over 7 bases. The CDR3 extends over 12 amino acids. CDR1 is SGHTA, CDR2 FQGNSA, per germline. The trim removed 5 bases at V and 14 bases at J, leaving 6 bases unmatched. CDR3 amino acids: CASSPRGQSLHF. In nucleotides, the CDR3 is TGTGCCAGCAGCCCAAGGGGGCAATCCCTCCACTTT.

Only a few counts were recorded for this clonotype. The chain joins TRBV20-1 to TRBJ2-1; 11 bases fit TRBD2. With V trimmed by 5 bases and J by 6 bases, 9 bases remained unmatched. The CDR3 sequence is 15 residues long. CDR1 is DFQATT, CDR2 SNEGSKA, per germline (reference sequence). The DNA of the CDR3 is TGCAGTGCTCCAAAACTAGCGGGAGACCCCAATGAGCAGTTCTTC. It translates to CSAPKLAGDPNEQFF.

This clonotype was counted only a few times. The chain links TRBV20-1 to TRBJ2-1; TRBD1 is a possible D gene (5 bases). Germline V gives CDR1 DFQATT, CDR2 SNEGSKA (reference sequence). CDR3 length equals 14 residues. V lost 3 bases to trimming and J lost 6 bases, with 15 bases between them. This chain's CDR3 is CSARGLGSPNEQFF. The CDR3 DNA reads TGCAGTGCTAGGGGGCTTGGATCCCCCAATGAGCAGTTCTTC.